What follows is one T cell receptor (beta chain) and its context. The antigen remains unidentified. RNA transcripts gave rise to amplified TCR beta CDR3 regions. The HTBI primer set was used in a first-round RT-PCR of the TCR CDR3. TCRdb recomputed calls from the multiplex PCR reads with MiXCR, one row per CDR3 protein. The sample yields about 400,000 distinct CDR3 sequences, roughly 13% seen once. The CDR3 totals 15 residues. Per germline, CDR1 WSHSY and CDR2 SAAADI. V gave up 4 bases and J gave up 5 bases, with 17 bases separating them. The data originate from a study of T cells in Graves' hyperthyroidism and ophthalmopathy. Study-wide findings and caveats: In validation, the model predicted ophthalmopathy. These predictions came a median about 6.2 months before onset. Blood shared most expanded thyroid clonotypes above 0.001.

Material: blood. The receptor was derived from a woman between 18 and 29 years old with Graves' hyperthyroidism. The rearrangement links TRBV10-2 to TRBJ2-5; the D is unclear. The CDR3 DNA sequence: TGCGCCAGCAGTGCGCTAGGTAGATCGGTTGAGACCCAGTACTTC. This translates into CASSALGRSVETQYF.